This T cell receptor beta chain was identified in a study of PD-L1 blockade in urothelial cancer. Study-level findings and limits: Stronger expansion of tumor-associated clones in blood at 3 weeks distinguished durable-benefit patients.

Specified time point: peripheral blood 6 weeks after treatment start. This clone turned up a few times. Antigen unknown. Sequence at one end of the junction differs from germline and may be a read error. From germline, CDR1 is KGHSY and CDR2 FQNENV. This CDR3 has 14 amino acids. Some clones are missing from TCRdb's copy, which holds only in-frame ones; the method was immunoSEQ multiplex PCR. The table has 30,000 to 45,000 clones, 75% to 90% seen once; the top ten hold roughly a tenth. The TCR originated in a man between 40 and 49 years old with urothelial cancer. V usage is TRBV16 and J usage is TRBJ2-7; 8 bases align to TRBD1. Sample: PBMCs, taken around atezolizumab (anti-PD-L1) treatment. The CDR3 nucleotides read TGTGCCAGCAGCCAAGGGACAGGCAGCTACCAGCAGTACTTC. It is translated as CASSQGTGSYQQYF.